The rows below give T cell receptor beta chains drawn from one sample of a study of response to subunit inactivated influenza vaccine. Using its own MiXCR run on the RT-PCR reads, TCRdb lists one record per CDR3 protein. The table has roughly 670,000 distinct CDR3 sequences, 11% to 15% seen once. The source was PBMCs from blood, collected 14 days before vaccination. The receptor source for this set is a man in his fifties who received an inactivated influenza vaccine. Both conserved end residues are part of each CDR3. The order of the fields is J gene, V gene, clone size, D gene, CDR3 protein, CDR3 DNA. D genes are given only for firm matches. Clone size appears in some rows only: once, few, many, or a class for an expanded clone.

TRBJ2-2,TRBV10-3,many,-,CAISAQGGTGELFF,TGTGCCATCAGTGCCCAGGGTGGAACCGGGGAGCTGTTTTTT
TRBJ2-7,TRBV7-9,-,TRBD1,CASSAGTGGFEQYF,TGTGCCAGCAGCGCCGGGACAGGGGGCTTCGAGCAGTACTTC
TRBJ2-5,TRBV6-1,-,-,CASRGVETQYF,TGTGCCAGCCGAGGGGTGGAGACCCAGTACTTC
TRBJ1-1,TRBV7-2,-,-,CASSLRLGVAFF,TGTGCCAGCAGCCTTCGCTTGGGGGTAGCTTTCTTT
TRBJ2-7,TRBV6-5,-,-,CASSYRPSSYEQYF,TGTGCCAGCAGTTACCGCCCCAGCTCCTACGAGCAGTACTTC
TRBJ2-5,TRBV20-1,few,TRBD1,CSAVRGHETQYF,TGCAGTGCTGTCAGGGGGCACGAGACCCAGTACTTC
TRBJ2-5,TRBV5-4,many,-,CASTHDDQETQYF,TGTGCCAGCACCCACGACGACCAAGAGACCCAGTACTTC
TRBJ2-3,TRBV5-1,-,TRBD1,CASSVTGEVDTQYF,TGCGCCAGCAGCGTCACAGGGGAAGTAGATACGCAGTATTTT
TRBJ2-5,TRBV6-5,few,-,CASSYDGGNQETQYF,TGTGCCAGCAGTTACGATGGGGGAAATCAAGAGACCCAGTACTTC
TRBJ2-1,TRBV2,few,TRBD2,CASRKGVAGGNEQFF,TGTGCCAGCAGAAAAGGGGTAGCGGGCGGCAATGAGCAGTTCTTC
TRBJ1-1,TRBV2,many,-,CASSEAQGSHSEAFF,TGTGCCAGCAGTGAAGCGCAGGGCAGCCACTCAGAAGCTTTCTTT
TRBJ2-2,TRBV28,many,-,CASSYQGFPGELFF,TGTGCCAGCAGTTATCAGGGTTTCCCCGGGGAGCTGTTTTTT
TRBJ2-7,TRBV29-1,-,TRBD1,CSVGTDRGYEQYF,TGCAGCGTTGGGACCGACAGGGGGTACGAGCAGTACTTC
TRBJ2-5,TRBV5-6,-,TRBD1,CASSLPGQGQETQYF,TGTGCCAGCAGCTTGCCGGGACAGGGGCAAGAGACCCAGTACTTC
TRBJ1-1,TRBV12-3/TRBV12-4,many,-,CASSSYGGNEAFF,TGTGCCAGCAGCTCTTATGGGGGGAACGAAGCTTTCTTT
TRBJ2-4,TRBV20-1,many,-,CSAGSLQPPNIQYF,TGCAGTGCTGGAAGTCTACAGCCTCCGAACATTCAGTACTTC
TRBJ2-3,TRBV12-3/TRBV12-4,few,TRBD2,CASSAGVSTDTQYF,TGTGCCAGCAGCGCGGGGGTTAGCACAGATACGCAGTATTTT
TRBJ2-7,TRBV5-1,-,TRBD1,CASSLEGTGHYEQYF,TGCGCCAGCAGCTTGGAGGGGACAGGCCACTACGAGCAGTACTTC
TRBJ1-5,TRBV4-1,-,-,CASSQPLSGTIQPQHF,TGCGCCAGCAGCCAACCCTTATCAGGAACAATTCAGCCCCAGCATTTT
TRBJ2-5,TRBV5-1,-,TRBD2,CASSFLAGRAQETQYF,TGCGCCAGCAGCTTCCTAGCGGGAAGAGCCCAAGAGACCCAGTACTTC
TRBJ2-1,TRBV20-1,few,-,CSADRAVYNEQFF,TGCAGTGCTGACAGAGCGGTCTACAATGAGCAGTTCTTC
TRBJ2-1,TRBV20-1,-,TRBD2,CSARRSGVLYNEQFF,TGCAGTGCTAGAAGGAGCGGGGTCCTCTACAATGAGCAGTTCTTC
TRBJ1-2,TRBV18,-,TRBD1,CASSNTGAANYGYTF,TGTGCCAGCTCAAACACAGGGGCGGCTAACTATGGCTACACCTTC
TRBJ2-5,TRBV27,-,-,CASRPDSQETQYF,TGTGCCAGCAGGCCGGACAGTCAAGAGACCCAGTACTTC